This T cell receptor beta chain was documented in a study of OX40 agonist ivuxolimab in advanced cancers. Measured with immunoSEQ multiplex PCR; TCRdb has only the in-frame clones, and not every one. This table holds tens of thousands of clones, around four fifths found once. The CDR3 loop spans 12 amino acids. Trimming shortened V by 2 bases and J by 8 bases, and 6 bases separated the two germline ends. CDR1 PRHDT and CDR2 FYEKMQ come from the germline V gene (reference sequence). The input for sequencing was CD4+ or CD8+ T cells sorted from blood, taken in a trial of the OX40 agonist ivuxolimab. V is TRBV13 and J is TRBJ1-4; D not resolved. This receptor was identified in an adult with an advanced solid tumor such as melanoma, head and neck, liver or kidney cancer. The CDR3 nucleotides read TGTGCCAGCAGCTTAAACCAAGAAAAACTGTTTTTT. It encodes CASSLNQEKLFF.